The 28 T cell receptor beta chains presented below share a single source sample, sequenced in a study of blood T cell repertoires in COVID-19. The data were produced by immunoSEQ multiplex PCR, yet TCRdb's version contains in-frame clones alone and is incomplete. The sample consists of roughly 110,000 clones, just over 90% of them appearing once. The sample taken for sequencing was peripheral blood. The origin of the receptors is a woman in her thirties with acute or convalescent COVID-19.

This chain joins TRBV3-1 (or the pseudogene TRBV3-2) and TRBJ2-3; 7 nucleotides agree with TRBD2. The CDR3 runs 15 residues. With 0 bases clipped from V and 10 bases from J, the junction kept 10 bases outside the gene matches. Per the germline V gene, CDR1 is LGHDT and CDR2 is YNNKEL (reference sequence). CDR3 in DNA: TGTGCCAGCAGCCAAGACCCTGGACTAGAAAGGGCGCAGTATTTT. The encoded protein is CASSQDPGLERAQYF.

The CDR3 loop is CASSIHNIYTF. The CDR3 DNA is TGTGCCAGCAGTATACACAACATCTACACCTTC. The J gene is TRBJ1-2, the V gene TRBV28, with D hard to call. Germline lookup yields CDR1 MDHEN and CDR2 SYDVKM. The ends were cut back, 5 bases at V and 10 bases at J, with 11 bases in the middle. The CDR3 has 11 amino acids.

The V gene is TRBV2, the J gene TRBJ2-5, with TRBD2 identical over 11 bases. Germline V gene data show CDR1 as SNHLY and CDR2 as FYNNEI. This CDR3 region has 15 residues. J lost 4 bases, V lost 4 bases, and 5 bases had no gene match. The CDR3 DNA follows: TGTGCCAGCAGTGCGACTAGCGGGGCCCGAGAGACCCAGTACTTC. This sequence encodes CASSATSGARETQYF.

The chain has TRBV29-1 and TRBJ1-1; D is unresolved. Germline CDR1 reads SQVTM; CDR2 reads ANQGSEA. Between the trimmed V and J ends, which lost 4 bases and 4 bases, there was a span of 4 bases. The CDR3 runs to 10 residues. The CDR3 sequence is CSVGSTEAFF. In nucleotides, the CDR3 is TGCAGCGTTGGGAGCACTGAAGCTTTCTTT.

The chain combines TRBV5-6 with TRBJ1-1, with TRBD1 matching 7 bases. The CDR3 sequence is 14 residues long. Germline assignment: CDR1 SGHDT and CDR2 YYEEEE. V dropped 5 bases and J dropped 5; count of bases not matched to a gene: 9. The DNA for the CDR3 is TGTGCCAGCAGAAAAGGGGGCTCGGGGACTGAAGCTTTCTTT. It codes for CASRKGGSGTEAFF.

CDR3: CASSPRTDNYGYTF. The CDR3, as DNA: TGTGCCAGCAGCCCCCGGACAGATAACTATGGCTACACCTTC. The genes are TRBV9 and TRBJ1-2; D is perhaps TRBD1 (6 bases). Germline CDR1 reads SGDLS; CDR2 reads YYNGEE. V was clipped by 4 bases and J by 1 base, with 11 bases between them. CDR3 length equals 14 residues. Combining the CDR3 with reference TRBV9 and TRBJ1-2 gives the whole variable domain DSGVTQTPKHLITATGQRVTLRCSPRSGDLSVYWYQQSLDQGLQFLIQYYNGEERAKGNILERFSAQQFPDLHSELNLSSLELGDSALYFCASSPRTDNYGYTFGSGTRLTVV.

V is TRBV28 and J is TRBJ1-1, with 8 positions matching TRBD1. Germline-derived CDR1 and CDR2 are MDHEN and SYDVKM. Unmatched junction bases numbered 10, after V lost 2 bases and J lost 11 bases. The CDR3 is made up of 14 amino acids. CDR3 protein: CASSLQGALTSAFF. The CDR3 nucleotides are TGTGCCAGCAGTTTACAGGGGGCTTTAACGTCTGCTTTCTTT.

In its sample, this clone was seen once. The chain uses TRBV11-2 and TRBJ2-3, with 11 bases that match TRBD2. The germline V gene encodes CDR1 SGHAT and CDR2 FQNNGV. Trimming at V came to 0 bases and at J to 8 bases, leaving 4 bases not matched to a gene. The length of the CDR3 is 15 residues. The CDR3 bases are TGTGCCAGCAGCTTAGACACTAGCGGGGGCAGTACGCAGTATTTT. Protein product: CASSLDTSGGSTQYF.

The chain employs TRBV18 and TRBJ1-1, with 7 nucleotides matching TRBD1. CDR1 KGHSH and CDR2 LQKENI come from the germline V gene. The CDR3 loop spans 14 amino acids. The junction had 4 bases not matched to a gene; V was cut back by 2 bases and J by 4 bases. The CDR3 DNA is TGTGCCAGCTCACCAAGGGACAGAAGCACTGAAGCTTTCTTT. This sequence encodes CASSPRDRSTEAFF. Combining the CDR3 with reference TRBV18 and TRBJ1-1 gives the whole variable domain NAGVMQNPRHLVRRRGQEARLRCSPMKGHSHVYWYRQLPEEGLKFMVYLQKENIIDESGMPKERFSAEFPKEGPSILRIQQVVRGDSAAYFCASSPRDRSTEAFFGQGTRLTVV.

CDR3 region: CASSVSGSAYEQYF. CDR3 nucleotide sequence: TGTGCCAGCAGCGTTAGCGGGAGTGCCTACGAGCAGTACTTC. The chain combines TRBV9 with TRBJ2-7; 9 bases align to TRBD2. With V trimmed by 2 bases and J by 2 bases, 2 bases remained unmatched. CDR3 length: 14 amino acids. Germline V gives CDR1 SGDLS, CDR2 YYNGEE.

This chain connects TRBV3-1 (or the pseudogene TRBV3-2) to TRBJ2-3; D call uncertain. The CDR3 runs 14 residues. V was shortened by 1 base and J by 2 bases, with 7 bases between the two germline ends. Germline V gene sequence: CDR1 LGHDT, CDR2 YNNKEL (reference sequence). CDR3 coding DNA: TGTGCCAGCAGCCAAGGAGGATCCACAGATACGCAGTATTTT. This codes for CASSQGGSTDTQYF.

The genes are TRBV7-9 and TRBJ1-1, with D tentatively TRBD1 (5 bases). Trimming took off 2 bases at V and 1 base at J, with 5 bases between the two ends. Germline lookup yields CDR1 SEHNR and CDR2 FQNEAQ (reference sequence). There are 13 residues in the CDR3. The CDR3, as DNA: TGTGCCAGCAGCTTACAGGGGAACACTGAAGCTTTCTTT. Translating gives CASSLQGNTEAFF.

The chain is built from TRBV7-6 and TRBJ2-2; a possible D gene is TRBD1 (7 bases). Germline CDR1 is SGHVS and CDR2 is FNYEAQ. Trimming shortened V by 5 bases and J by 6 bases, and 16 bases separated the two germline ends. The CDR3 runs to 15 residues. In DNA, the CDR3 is TGTGCCAGCAGCCCGGGGGCAGGGGGTTCCGGGGAGCTGTTTTTT. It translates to CASSPGAGGSGELFF. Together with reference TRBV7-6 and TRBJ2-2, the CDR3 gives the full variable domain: GAGVSQSPRYKVTKRGQDVALRCDPISGHVSLYWYRQALGQGPEFLTYFNYEAQQDKSGLPNDRFSAERPEGSISTLTIQRTEQRDSAMYRCASSPGAGGSGELFFGEGSRLTVL.

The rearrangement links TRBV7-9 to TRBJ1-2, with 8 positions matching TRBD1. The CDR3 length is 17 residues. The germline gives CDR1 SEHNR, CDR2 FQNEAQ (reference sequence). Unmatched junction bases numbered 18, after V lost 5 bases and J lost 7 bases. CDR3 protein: CASSPPGQVGLPIGYTF. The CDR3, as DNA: TGTGCCAGCAGCCCACCGGGACAGGTGGGACTCCCAATTGGCTACACCTTC.

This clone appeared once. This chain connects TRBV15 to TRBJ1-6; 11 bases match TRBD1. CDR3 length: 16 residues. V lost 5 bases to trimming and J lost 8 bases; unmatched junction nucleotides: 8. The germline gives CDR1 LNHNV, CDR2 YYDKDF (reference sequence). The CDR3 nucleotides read TGTGCCACCAGCGGGGACAGGGGGGGAATTGATTCACCCCTCCACTTT. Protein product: CATSGDRGGIDSPLHF.

CDR3 amino acids: CASKWGEAEAFF. In nucleotides, the CDR3 is TGTGCCAGCAAATGGGGAGAGGCTGAAGCTTTCTTT. V gene TRBV2 combines with J gene TRBJ1-1; D ambiguous. The CDR3 covers 12 residues. Deletions cut 7 bases from V and 6 bases from J, with 12 bases between. CDR1 and CDR2 from the germline V gene are SNHLY and FYNNEI.

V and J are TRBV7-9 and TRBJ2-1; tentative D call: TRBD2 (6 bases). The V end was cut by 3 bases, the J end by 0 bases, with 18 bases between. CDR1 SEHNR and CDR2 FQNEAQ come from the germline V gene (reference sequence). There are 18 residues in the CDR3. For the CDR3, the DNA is TGTGCCAGCAGCTTTCCCACGTCGGGGGAGAGCTCCTACAATGAGCAGTTCTTC. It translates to CASSFPTSGESSYNEQFF.

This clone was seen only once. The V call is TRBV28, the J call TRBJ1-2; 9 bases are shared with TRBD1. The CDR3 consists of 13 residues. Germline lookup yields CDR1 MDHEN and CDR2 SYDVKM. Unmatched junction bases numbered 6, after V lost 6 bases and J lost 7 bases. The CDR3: CASSSGQGSGYTF. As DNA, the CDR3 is TGTGCCAGCAGCTCGGGACAGGGAAGTGGCTACACCTTC.

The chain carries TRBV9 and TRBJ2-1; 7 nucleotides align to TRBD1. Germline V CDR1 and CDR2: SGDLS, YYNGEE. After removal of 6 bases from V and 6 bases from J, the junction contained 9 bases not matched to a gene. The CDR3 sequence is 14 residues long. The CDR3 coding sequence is TGTGCCAGCAAATTCTCAGACAGGGCCAATGAGCAGTTCTTC. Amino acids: CASKFSDRANEQFF. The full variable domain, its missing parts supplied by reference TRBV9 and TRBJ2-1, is DSGVTQTPKHLITATGQRVTLRCSPRSGDLSVYWYQQSLDQGLQFLIQYYNGEERAKGNILERFSAQQFPDLHSELNLSSLELGDSALYFCASKFSDRANEQFFGPGTRLTVL.

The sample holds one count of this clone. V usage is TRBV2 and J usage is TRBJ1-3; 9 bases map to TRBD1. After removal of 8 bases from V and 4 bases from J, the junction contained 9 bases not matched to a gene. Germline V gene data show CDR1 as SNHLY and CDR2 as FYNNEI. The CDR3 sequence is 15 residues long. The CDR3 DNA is TGTGCCAGCCTTCGGGACAGGGCGATCGGAAACACCATATATTTT. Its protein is CASLRDRAIGNTIYF.

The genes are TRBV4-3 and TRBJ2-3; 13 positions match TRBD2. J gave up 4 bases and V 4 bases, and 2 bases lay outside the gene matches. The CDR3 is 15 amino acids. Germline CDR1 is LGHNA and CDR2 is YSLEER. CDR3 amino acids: CASSLGLAGADTQYF. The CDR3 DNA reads TGCGCCAGCAGCCTAGGACTAGCGGGGGCAGATACGCAGTATTTT.

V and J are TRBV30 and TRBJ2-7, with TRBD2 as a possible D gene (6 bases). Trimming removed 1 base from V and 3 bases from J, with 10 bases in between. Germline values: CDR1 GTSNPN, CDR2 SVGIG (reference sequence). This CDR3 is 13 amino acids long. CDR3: CAWSAGAVYEQYF. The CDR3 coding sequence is TGTGCCTGGAGTGCGGGAGCTGTCTACGAGCAGTACTTC. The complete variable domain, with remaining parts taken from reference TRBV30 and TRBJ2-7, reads SQTIHQWPATLVQPVGSPLSLECTVEGTSNPNLYWYRQAAGRGLQLLFYSVGIGQISSEVPQNLSASRPQDRQFILSSKKLLLSDSGFYLCAWSAGAVYEQYFGPGTRLTVT.

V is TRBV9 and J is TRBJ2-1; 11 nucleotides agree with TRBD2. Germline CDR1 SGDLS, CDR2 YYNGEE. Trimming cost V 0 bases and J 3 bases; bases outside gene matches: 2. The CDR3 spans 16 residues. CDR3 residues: CASSVEGLAGYNEQFF. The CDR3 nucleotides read TGTGCCAGCAGCGTAGAAGGACTAGCGGGCTACAATGAGCAGTTCTTC. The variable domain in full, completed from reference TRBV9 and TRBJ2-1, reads DSGVTQTPKHLITATGQRVTLRCSPRSGDLSVYWYQQSLDQGLQFLIQYYNGEERAKGNILERFSAQQFPDLHSELNLSSLELGDSALYFCASSVEGLAGYNEQFFGPGTRLTVL.

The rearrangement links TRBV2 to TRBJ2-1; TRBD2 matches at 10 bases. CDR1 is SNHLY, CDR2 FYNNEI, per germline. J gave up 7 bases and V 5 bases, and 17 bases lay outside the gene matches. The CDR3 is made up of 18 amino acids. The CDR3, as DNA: TGTGCCAGCAGTTTTACCGTTACAGCGGGGGGGCCAATTAATGAGCAGTTCTTC. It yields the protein CASSFTVTAGGPINEQFF.

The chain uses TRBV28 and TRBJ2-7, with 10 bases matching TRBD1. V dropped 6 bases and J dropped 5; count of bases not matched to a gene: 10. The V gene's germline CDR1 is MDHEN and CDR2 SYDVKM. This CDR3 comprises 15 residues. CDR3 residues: CASRSPGDRGHEQYF. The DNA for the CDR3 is TGTGCCAGCAGATCCCCTGGGGACAGGGGCCACGAGCAGTACTTC.

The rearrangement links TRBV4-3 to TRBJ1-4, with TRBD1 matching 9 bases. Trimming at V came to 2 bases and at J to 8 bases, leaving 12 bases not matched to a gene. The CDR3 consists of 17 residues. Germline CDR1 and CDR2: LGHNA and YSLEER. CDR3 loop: CASSQTIVRQGGEKLFF. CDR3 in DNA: TGCGCCAGCAGCCAAACCATCGTCCGACAGGGGGGGGAAAAACTGTTTTTT.

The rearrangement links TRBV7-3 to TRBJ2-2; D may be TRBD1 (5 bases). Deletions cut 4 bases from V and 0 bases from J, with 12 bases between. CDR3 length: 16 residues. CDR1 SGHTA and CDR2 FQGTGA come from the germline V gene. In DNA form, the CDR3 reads TGTGCCAGCAGCTCTCAGGGTAGTGCGAACACCGGGGAGCTGTTTTTT. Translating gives CASSSQGSANTGELFF.

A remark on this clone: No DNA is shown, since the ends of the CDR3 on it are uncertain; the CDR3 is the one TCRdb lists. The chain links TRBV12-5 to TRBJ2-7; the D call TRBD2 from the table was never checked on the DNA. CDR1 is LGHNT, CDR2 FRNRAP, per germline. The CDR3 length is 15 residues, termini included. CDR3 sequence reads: CASGLGTGGTYEQYF.